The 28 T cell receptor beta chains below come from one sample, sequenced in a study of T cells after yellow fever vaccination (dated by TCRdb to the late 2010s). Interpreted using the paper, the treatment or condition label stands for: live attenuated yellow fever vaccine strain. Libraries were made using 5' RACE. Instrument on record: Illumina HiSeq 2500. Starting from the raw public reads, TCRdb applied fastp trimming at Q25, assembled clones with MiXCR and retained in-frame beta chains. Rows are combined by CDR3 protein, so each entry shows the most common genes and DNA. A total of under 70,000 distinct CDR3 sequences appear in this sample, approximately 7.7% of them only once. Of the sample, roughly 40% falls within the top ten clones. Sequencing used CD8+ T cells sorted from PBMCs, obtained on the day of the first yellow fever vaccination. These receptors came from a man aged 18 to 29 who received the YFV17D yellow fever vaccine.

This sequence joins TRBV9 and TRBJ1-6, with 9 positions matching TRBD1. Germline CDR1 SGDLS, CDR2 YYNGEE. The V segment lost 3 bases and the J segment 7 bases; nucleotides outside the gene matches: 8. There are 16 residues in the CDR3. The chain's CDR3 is CASSAPGTGKNSPLHF. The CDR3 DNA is TGTGCCAGCAGCGCACCCGGGACAGGGAAGAATTCACCCCTCCACTTT. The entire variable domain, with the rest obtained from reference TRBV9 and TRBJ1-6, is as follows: DSGVTQTPKHLITATGQRVTLRCSPRSGDLSVYWYQQSLDQGLQFLIQYYNGEERAKGNILERFSAQQFPDLHSELNLSSLELGDSALYFCASSAPGTGKNSPLHFGNGTRLTVT.

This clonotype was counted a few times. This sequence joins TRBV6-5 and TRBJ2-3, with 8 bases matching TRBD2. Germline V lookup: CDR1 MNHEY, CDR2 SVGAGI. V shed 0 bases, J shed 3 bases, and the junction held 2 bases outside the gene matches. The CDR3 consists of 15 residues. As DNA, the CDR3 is TGTGCCAGCAGTTACTCGACTAGCGAAACAGATACGCAGTATTTT. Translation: CASSYSTSETDTQYF.

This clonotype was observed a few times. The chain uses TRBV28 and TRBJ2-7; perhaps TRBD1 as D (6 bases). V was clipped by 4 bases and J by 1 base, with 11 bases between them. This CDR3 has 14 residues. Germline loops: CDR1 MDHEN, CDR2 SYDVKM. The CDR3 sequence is CASSSRDISYEQYV. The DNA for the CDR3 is TGTGCCAGCAGTTCCCGGGACATATCCTACGAGCAGTACGTC.

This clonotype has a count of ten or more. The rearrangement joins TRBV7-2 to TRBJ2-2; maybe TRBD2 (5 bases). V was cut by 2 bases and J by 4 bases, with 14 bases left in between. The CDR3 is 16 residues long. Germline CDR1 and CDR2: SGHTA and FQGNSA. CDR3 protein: CASSLRSRRFTGELFF. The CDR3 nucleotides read TGTGCCAGCAGCTTAAGGTCCAGGAGGTTCACCGGGGAGCTGTTTTTT.

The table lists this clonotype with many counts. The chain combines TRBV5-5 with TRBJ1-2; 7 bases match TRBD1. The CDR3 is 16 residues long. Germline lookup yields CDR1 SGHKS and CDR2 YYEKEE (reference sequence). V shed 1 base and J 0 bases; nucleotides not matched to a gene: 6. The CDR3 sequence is CASSLNRDRTNYGYTF. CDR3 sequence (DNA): TGTGCCAGCAGCTTGAATCGGGACAGAACTAACTATGGCTACACCTTC.

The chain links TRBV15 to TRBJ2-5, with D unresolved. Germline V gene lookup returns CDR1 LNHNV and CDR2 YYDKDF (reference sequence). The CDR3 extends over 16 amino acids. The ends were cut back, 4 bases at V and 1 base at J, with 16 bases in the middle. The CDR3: CATSTPLQASQETQYF. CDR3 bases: TGTGCCACCAGCACCCCCTTGCAGGCTAGCCAAGAGACCCAGTACTTC.

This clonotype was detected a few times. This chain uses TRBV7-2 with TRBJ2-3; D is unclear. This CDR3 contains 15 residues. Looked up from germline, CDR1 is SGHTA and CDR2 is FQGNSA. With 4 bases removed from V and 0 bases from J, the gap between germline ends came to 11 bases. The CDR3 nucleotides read TGTGCCAGCAGCTCTCTCTTAGGGAGCACAGATACGCAGTATTTT. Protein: CASSSLLGSTDTQYF.

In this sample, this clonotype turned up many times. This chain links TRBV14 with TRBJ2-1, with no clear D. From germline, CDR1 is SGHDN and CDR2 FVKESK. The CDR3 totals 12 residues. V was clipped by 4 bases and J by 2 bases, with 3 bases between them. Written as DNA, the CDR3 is TGTGCCAGCAGCCGACCCTACAATGAGCAGTTCTTC. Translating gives CASSRPYNEQFF.

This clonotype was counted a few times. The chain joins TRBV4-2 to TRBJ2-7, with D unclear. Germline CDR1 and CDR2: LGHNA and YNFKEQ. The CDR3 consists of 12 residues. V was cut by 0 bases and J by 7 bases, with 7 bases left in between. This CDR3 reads CASSQDRDEQYV. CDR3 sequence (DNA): TGTGCCAGCAGCCAAGATCGAGATGAGCAGTACGTC.

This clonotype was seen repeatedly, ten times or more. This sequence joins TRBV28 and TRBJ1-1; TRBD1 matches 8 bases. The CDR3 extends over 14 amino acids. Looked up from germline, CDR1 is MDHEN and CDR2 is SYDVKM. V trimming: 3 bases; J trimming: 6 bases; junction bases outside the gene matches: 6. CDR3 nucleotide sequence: TGTGCCAGCAGTTTCTTTACAGGGGGAGCTGAAGCTTTCTTT. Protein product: CASSFFTGGAEAFF. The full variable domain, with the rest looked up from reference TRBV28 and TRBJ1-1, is DVKVTQSSRYLVKRTGEKVFLECVQDMDHENMFWYRQDPGLGLRLIYFSYDVKMKEKGDIPEGYSVSREKKERFSLILESASTNQTSMYLCASSFFTGGAEAFFGQGTRLTVV.

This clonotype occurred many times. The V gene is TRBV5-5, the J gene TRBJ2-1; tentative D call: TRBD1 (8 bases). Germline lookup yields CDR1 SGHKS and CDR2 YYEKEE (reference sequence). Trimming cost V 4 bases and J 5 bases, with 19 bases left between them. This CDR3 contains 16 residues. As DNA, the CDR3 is TGTGCCAGCAGCCTTCTCGGACAGGGAGGGCACAATGAGCAGTTCTTC. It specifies CASSLLGQGGHNEQFF.

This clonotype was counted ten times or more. The DNA of the CDR3 is TGTGCCAGCAGGGAACTCGGGGTTTTGGAGCAGTACTTC. It is translated as CASRELGVLEQYF. The rearrangement uses TRBV5-4 and TRBJ2-7, with a weak D call TRBD2 (5 bases). This CDR3 comprises 13 residues. Trimming removed 5 bases from V and 7 bases from J, with 16 bases in between. The germline V gene has CDR1 SGHNT and CDR2 YYREEE (reference sequence).

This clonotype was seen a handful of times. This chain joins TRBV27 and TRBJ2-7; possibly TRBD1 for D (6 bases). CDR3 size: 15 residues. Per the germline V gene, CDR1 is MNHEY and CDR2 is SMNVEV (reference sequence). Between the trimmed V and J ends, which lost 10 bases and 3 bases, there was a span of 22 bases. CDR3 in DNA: TGTGCCACCACCCCTTTGGGGCAGGGGAGCTACGAGCAGTACTTC. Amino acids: CATTPLGQGSYEQYF.

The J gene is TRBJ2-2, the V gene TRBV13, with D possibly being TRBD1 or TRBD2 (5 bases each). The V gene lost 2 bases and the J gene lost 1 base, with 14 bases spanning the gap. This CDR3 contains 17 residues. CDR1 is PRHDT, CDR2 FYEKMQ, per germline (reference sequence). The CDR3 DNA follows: TGTGCCAGCAGCTTATATTTTCGAGGGGTGAACACCGGGGAGCTGTTTTTT. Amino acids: CASSLYFRGVNTGELFF.

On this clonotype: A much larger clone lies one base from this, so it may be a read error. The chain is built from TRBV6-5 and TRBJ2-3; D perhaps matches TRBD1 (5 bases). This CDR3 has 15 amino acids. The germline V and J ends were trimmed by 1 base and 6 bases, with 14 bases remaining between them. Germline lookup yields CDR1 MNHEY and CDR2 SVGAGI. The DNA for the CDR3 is TGTGCCAGCAGTTACTTAGGGGCCACCCATGATACGCAGTATTTT. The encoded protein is CASSYLGATHDTQYF.

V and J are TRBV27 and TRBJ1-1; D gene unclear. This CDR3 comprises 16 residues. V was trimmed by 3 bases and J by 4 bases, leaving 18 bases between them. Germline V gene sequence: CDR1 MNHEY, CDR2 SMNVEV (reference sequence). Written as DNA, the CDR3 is TGTGCCAGCAGTTTGGGGAGTCCGGCCTGGGCCACTGAAGCTTTCTTT. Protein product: CASSLGSPAWATEAFF.

The DNA of the CDR3 is TGCAGCTACTGGGGTTCCTGGGGAGGCTATGAGCAGTTCTTC. This codes for CSYWGSWGGYEQFF. This rearrangement joins TRBV20-1 to TRBJ2-1, with D perhaps matching TRBD2 (6 bases). CDR1 is DFQATT and CDR2 is SNEGSKA in the germline V gene (reference sequence). The CDR3 runs 14 residues.

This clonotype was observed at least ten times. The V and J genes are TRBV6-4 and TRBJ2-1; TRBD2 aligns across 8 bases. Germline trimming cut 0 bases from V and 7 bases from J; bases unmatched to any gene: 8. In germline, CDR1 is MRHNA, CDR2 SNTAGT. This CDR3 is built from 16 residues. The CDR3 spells CASSDSQRGTSNEQFF. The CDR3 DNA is TGTGCCAGCAGTGACTCGCAGCGGGGGACTTCTAATGAGCAGTTCTTC.

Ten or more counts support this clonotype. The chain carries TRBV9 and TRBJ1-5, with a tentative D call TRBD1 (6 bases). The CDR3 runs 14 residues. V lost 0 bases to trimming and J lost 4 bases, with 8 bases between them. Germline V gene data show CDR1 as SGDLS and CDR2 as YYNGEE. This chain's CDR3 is CASSVGQENQPQHF. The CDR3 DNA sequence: TGTGCCAGCAGCGTAGGACAGGAGAATCAGCCCCAGCATTTT.

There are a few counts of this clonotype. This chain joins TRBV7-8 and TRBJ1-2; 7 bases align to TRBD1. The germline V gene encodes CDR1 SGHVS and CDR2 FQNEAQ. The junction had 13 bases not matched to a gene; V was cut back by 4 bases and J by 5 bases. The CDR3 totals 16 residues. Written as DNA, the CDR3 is TGTGCCAGCAGCTCAGCCCGGGGACAGCCCCTATATGGCTACACCTTC. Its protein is CASSSARGQPLYGYTF.

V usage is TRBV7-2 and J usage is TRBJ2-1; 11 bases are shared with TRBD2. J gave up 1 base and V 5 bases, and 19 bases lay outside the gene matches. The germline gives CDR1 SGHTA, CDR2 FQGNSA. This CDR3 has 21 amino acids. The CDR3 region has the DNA TGTGCCAGCAGCCCTATATCCTCTAGCGGGGGGCCTTATAATTCCTACAATGAGCAGTTCTTC. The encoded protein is CASSPISSSGGPYNSYNEQFF.

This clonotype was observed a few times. The CDR3 protein is CASEGEQSTGELFF. The CDR3 nucleotides are TGTGCCAGCGAGGGGGAACAGAGCACCGGGGAGCTGTTTTTT. This chain uses TRBV2 with TRBJ2-2; D is perhaps TRBD1 (6 bases). Germline V gene sequence: CDR1 SNHLY, CDR2 FYNNEI. The CDR3 length is 14 residues. V was clipped by 8 bases and J by 4 bases, with 14 bases between them.

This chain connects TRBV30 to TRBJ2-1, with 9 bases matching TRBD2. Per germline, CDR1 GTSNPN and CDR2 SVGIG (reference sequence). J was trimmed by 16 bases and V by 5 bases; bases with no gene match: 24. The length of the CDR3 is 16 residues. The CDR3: CAWEDRYSVAGGPGFF. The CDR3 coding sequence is TGTGCCTGGGAGGACCGATACTCGGTCGCGGGGGGGCCGGGATTCTTC.

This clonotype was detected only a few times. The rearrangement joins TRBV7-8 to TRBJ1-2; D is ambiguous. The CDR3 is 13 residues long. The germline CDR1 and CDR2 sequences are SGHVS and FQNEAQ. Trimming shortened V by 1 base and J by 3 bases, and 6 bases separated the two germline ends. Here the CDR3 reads CASSLGSYYGYTF. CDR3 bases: TGTGCCAGCAGCTTAGGCAGCTACTATGGCTACACCTTC. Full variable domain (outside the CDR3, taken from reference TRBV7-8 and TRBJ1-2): GAGVSQSPRYKVAKRGQDVALRCDPISGHVSLFWYQQALGQGPEFLTYFQNEAQLDKSGLPSDRFFAERPEGSVSTLKIQRTQQEDSAVYLCASSLGSYYGYTFGSGTRLTVV.

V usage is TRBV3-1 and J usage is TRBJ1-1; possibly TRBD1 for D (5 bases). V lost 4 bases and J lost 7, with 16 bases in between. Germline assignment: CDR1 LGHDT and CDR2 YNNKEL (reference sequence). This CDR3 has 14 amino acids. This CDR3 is CASSPTGTGIEAFF. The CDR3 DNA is TGTGCCAGCAGCCCCACCGGGACGGGGATTGAAGCTTTCTTT.

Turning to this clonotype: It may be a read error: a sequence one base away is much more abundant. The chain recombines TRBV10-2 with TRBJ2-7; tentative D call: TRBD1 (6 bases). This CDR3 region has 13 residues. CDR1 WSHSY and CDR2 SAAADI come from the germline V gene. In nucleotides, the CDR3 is TGCGCCAGCAGCCCGGACAGCGTATACGAGCGGTACTTC. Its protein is CASSPDSVYERYF.

The CDR3 DNA is TGTGCCAGCCAGAGCACAGATACGCAGTATTTT. Residues: CASQSTDTQYF. The V call is TRBV7-9, the J call TRBJ2-3; D unresolved. Deletions cut 8 bases from V and 0 bases from J, with 3 bases between. The CDR3 has 11 residues. From germline, CDR1 is SEHNR and CDR2 FQNEAQ (reference sequence).

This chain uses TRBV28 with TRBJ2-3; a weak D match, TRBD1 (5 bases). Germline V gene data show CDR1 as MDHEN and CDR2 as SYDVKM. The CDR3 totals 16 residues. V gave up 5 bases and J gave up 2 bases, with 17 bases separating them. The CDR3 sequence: CASSPVRATDTDTQYF. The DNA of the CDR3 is TGTGCCAGCAGTCCCGTACGGGCGACAGACACAGATACGCAGTATTTT.